This T cell receptor beta chain was sequenced in a study of Ad26.COV2.S vaccination and SARS-CoV-2 variants. This CDR3 is 14 amino acids long. Germline V gives CDR1 SGHDT, CDR2 YYEEEE. V was shortened by 8 bases and J by 8 bases, with 20 bases between the two germline ends. Profiled with immunoSEQ multiplex PCR; TCRdb holds only in-frame clones, not every one. Among about 680,000 clones listed, 89% were seen once. This sample's treatment: over 15 received Ad26.COV2.S at low or high dose, single or two shots; a few received placebo; per-sample allocation not given. Day 63 following the first vaccine or placebo injection was when the samples were taken.

The chain uses TRBV5-6 and TRBJ2-4, with D maybe TRBD2 (6 bases). This sample comprised peripheral blood, obtained in a trial of Ad26.COV2.S vaccine versus placebo. The TCR sequence derives from a person aged 18 to 59 who received the Ad26.COV2.S COVID-19 vaccine or a placebo. CDR3: CARPSTRQLYIQYF. The CDR3, as DNA: TGTGCCAGGCCCTCGACTAGACAATTATACATTCAGTACTTC.